Shown below are 25 T cell receptor beta chains from a single sample sequenced in a study of CD8 T cells in Susac syndrome. Reverse transcription of roughly 0.5 to 1 ug RNA was performed with random hexamers. A single record per CDR3 protein comes from TCRdb applying MiXCR to the immunoSEQ multiplex PCR reads. The sample lists 140,000 to 150,000 distinct CDR3 sequences; about 95% were seen once. Sequencing used CD4+ T cells from PBMCs. These receptors came from a human donor with multiple sclerosis.

The chain is built from TRBV29-1 and TRBJ1-5; 9 bases align to TRBD1. The V segment lost 5 bases and the J segment 11 bases; nucleotides outside the gene matches: 13. The CDR3 extends over 14 amino acids. Per the germline V gene, CDR1 is SQVTM and CDR2 is ANQGSEA. CDR3 amino acids: CSVFLQGARGSQHF. The CDR3 bases are TGCAGCGTTTTTCTACAGGGGGCGAGGGGTTCCCAGCATTTT.

The chain carries TRBV7-9 and TRBJ2-5; 7 nucleotides line up with TRBD2. Germline trimming cut 3 bases from V and 5 bases from J; bases unmatched to any gene: 9. CDR3 length: 15 amino acids. CDR1 is SEHNR, CDR2 FQNEAQ, per germline (reference sequence). For the CDR3, the DNA is TGTGCCAGCAGCTTCGGCGCGGGAGTATCGGAGACCCAGTACTTC. Translation gives CASSFGAGVSETQYF.

In nucleotides, the CDR3 is TGCAGCGTGCGCGGGGGCCTCACCCCCAATAGCACAGATACGCAGTATTTT. Its protein is CSVRGGLTPNSTDTQYF. V usage is TRBV29-1 and J usage is TRBJ2-3, with D possibly TRBD2 on 7 matching bases. The CDR3 contains 17 residues. V was cut by 6 bases and J by 0 bases, with 22 bases left in between. From germline, CDR1 is SQVTM and CDR2 ANQGSEA.

V is TRBV27 and J is TRBJ1-5; D perhaps matches TRBD1 (5 bases). Germline V gives CDR1 MNHEY, CDR2 SMNVEV (reference sequence). Trimming stripped 4 bases from V and 5 bases from J, with 15 bases between. This CDR3 spans 15 amino acids. The CDR3 nucleotides are TGTGCCAGCAGTTATCAGGGCTCGAGTCATCAGCCCCAGCATTTT. This sequence encodes CASSYQGSSHQPQHF.

This clonotype occurred once. The rearrangement links TRBV30 to TRBJ2-5, with 15 bases identical to TRBD2. The CDR3 runs to 17 residues. Losses at the gene ends were 4 bases for V and 9 bases for J; bases not matched to a gene: 15. Germline V gene sequence: CDR1 GTSNPN, CDR2 SVGIG (reference sequence). DNA for the CDR3: TGTGCCTGGAAGCCAGGACTAGCGGGGGGGCACAAAGGGCCCCAGTACTTC. It is translated as CAWKPGLAGGHKGPQYF.

The rearrangement uses TRBV11-2 and TRBJ2-1; 10 nucleotides line up with TRBD1. The germline gives CDR1 SGHAT, CDR2 FQNNGV. The junction had 10 bases not matched to a gene; V was cut back by 7 bases and J by 1 base. This CDR3 comprises 17 residues. In nucleotides, the CDR3 is TGTGCCAGCACCCGACAGGGGGCTGGATTTTCCTACAATGAGCAGTTCTTC. It is translated as CASTRQGAGFSYNEQFF.

The V gene is TRBV4-2, the J gene TRBJ2-5; D possibly corresponds to TRBD1 (6 bases). Trimming removed 3 bases at V and 1 base at J, with 9 bases between. The CDR3 contains 14 residues. Per the germline V gene, CDR1 is LGHNA and CDR2 is YNFKEQ. The CDR3 DNA reads as TGTGCCAGCAGCCAGGACAGCTTCCAAGAGACCCAGTACTTC. Translation gives CASSQDSFQETQYF.

The chain combines TRBV20-1 with TRBJ2-7; 9 bases match TRBD1. Trimming at V came to 5 bases and at J to 6 bases, leaving 14 bases not matched to a gene. This CDR3 spans 15 amino acids. Looked up from germline, CDR1 is DFQATT and CDR2 is SNEGSKA (reference sequence). Here the CDR3 reads CSASPPQGQGREQYF. The CDR3 DNA reads as TGCAGTGCTTCCCCACCACAGGGACAGGGTCGCGAGCAGTACTTC.

The table lists this clonotype with a count of one. This chain uses TRBV7-3 with TRBJ1-1; possibly TRBD1 for D (6 bases). Germline assignment: CDR1 SGHTA and CDR2 FQGTGA. The CDR3 totals 14 residues. Trimming took off 5 bases at V and 7 bases at J, with 17 bases between the two ends. The CDR3 DNA reads as TGTGCCAGCAGCCCCACCCGGGGACACTTTGAAGCTTTCTTT. Encoded protein: CASSPTRGHFEAFF.

J is TRBJ2-5 and V is TRBV20-1; 7 bases line up with TRBD2. CDR1 DFQATT and CDR2 SNEGSKA come from the germline V gene (reference sequence). Trimming at V came to 1 base and at J to 7 bases, leaving 3 bases not matched to a gene. This CDR3 is built from 12 residues. The CDR3 reads CSARGSGGTQYF. The CDR3 nucleotides are TGCAGTGCTAGAGGGTCGGGAGGGACCCAGTACTTC.

This clonotype was seen once. The J gene is TRBJ2-1, the V gene TRBV28; 9 bases fit TRBD2. J lost 6 bases, V lost 10 bases, and 4 bases had no gene match. In germline, CDR1 is MDHEN, CDR2 SYDVKM. This CDR3 contains 12 residues. The CDR3 is CATLAGFNEQFF. The DNA of the CDR3 is TGTGCCACCCTAGCGGGGTTCAATGAGCAGTTCTTC.

The chain carries TRBV12-3 or TRBV12-4 and TRBJ1-2, with D perhaps TRBD1 (6 bases). V was cut by 8 bases and J by 3 bases, with 16 bases left in between. CDR3 size: 14 residues. This CDR3 reads CASLRGRGDYGYTF. As DNA, the CDR3 is TGTGCCAGCCTACGGGGGCGAGGAGACTATGGCTACACCTTC.

This chain joins TRBV3-1 and TRBJ1-1, with unresolved D. The V gene's germline CDR1 is LGHDT and CDR2 YNNKEL (reference sequence). V gave up 4 bases and J gave up 0 bases, with 9 bases separating them. The CDR3 contains 14 residues. The CDR3 is CASSLLTLNTEAFF. CDR3 DNA sequence: TGTGCCAGCAGCCTACTGACACTGAACACTGAAGCTTTCTTT. The full variable domain, with the rest looked up from reference TRBV3-1 and TRBJ1-1, is DTAVSQTPKYLVTQMGNDKSIKCEQNLGHDTMYWYKQDSKKFLKIMFSYNNKELIINETVPNRFSPKSPDKAHLNLHINSLELGDSAVYFCASSLLTLNTEAFFGQGTRLTVV.

Only one count was recorded for this clonotype. The V call is TRBV29-1, the J call TRBJ1-2; D unclear. This CDR3 contains 13 residues. V lost 6 bases, J lost 8 bases, and 19 bases lay in between. Germline V CDR1 and CDR2: SQVTM, ANQGSEA. CDR3 sequence reads: CSVDTDPADGYTF. DNA of the CDR3: TGCAGCGTCGACACGGACCCGGCGGACGGCTACACCTTC. The variable domain in full, with the rest retrieved from reference TRBV29-1 and TRBJ1-2, is SAVISQKPSRDICQRGTSLTIQCQVDSQVTMMFWYRQQPGQSLTLIATANQGSEATYESGFVIDKFPISRPNLTFSTLTVSNMSPEDSSIYLCSVDTDPADGYTFGSGTRLTVV.

The genes are TRBV20-1 and TRBJ1-5; tentatively, D is TRBD1 (6 bases). Trimming cost V 2 bases and J 0 bases, with 11 bases left between them. In germline, CDR1 is DFQATT, CDR2 SNEGSKA (reference sequence). The CDR3 runs to 15 residues. In DNA, the CDR3 is TGCAGTGCTAGACCCACAGGGTATAGCAATCAGCCCCAGCATTTT. This encodes CSARPTGYSNQPQHF.

This clonotype was picked up a small number of times. V is TRBV3-1 and J is TRBJ2-7, with 10 bases aligning to TRBD1. The CDR3 is made up of 15 amino acids. Trimming removed 4 bases from V and 6 bases from J; junction bases left unmatched: 9. Germline CDR1 and CDR2: LGHDT and YNNKEL (reference sequence). The CDR3 region is CASSPRDRGSGEQYF. The CDR3 nucleotides read TGTGCCAGCAGCCCCCGGGACAGGGGATCGGGCGAGCAGTACTTC.

This clonotype came up a few times. The gene calls are TRBV20-1 and TRBJ2-3; D is unclear. Germline V gene sequence: CDR1 DFQATT, CDR2 SNEGSKA (reference sequence). V lost 3 bases to trimming and J lost 4 bases, with 5 bases between them. The length of the CDR3 is 11 residues. The CDR3 region has the DNA TGCAGTGCTAGGTTCCCAGATACGCAGTATTTT. This translates into CSARFPDTQYF.

The V gene is TRBV6-2 or TRBV6-3, the J gene TRBJ2-7; either TRBD1 or TRBD2 may supply D (5 bases each). Trimming stripped 6 bases from V and 2 bases from J, with 14 bases between. The CDR3 is 14 amino acids. The V gene's germline CDR1 is MNHEY and CDR2 SVGEGT. CDR3 DNA: TGTGCCAGCAGCCACCGGGACCTCGCCTACGAGCAGTACTTC. It encodes CASSHRDLAYEQYF.

This chain joins TRBV27 and TRBJ2-7; a weak D match, TRBD1 (6 bases). The V end was cut by 6 bases, the J end by 2 bases, with 17 bases between. The germline V gene has CDR1 MNHEY and CDR2 SMNVEV (reference sequence). The CDR3 totals 15 residues. The CDR3 DNA reads TGTGCCAGCAGGGCAGAGCGGTCAGGGGCCTACGAGCAGTACTTC. Its translation: CASRAERSGAYEQYF.

The rearrangement uses TRBV12-3 or TRBV12-4 and TRBJ2-7, with 12 bases lining up with TRBD1. Trimming took 6 bases from V and 5 from J; bases not matched to a gene: 5. The CDR3 has 14 residues. CDR3 in DNA: TGTGCCAGCAGGGGGACAGGGGGCGGGCACGAGCAGTACTTC. Its protein product is CASRGTGGGHEQYF.

This clonotype has just one count. V is TRBV12-3 or TRBV12-4 and J is TRBJ2-2; D not resolved. The V end was cut by 4 bases, the J end by 8 bases, with 5 bases between. The CDR3 sequence is 11 residues long. The CDR3 sequence: CASSSRGELFF. DNA of the CDR3: TGTGCCAGCAGTTCGAGAGGGGAGCTGTTTTTT.

The chain combines TRBV24-1 with TRBJ2-5; no clear D gene. Trimming shortened V by 5 bases and J by 1 base, and 10 bases separated the two germline ends. This CDR3 has 14 residues. Germline V CDR1 and CDR2: KGHDR, SFDVKD. CDR3: CATSGSEPQETQYF. CDR3 coding DNA: TGTGCCACCAGTGGTTCAGAGCCCCAAGAGACCCAGTACTTC.

The chain is built from TRBV28 and TRBJ1-1; D unresolved. The V gene lost 10 bases and the J gene lost 8 bases, with 14 bases spanning the gap. The germline gives CDR1 MDHEN, CDR2 SYDVKM. The CDR3 has 11 residues. The CDR3 sequence is CAITRPGEAFF. In nucleotides, the CDR3 is TGTGCCATCACCCGCCCGGGAGAAGCTTTCTTT.

The V call is TRBV12-3 or TRBV12-4, the J call TRBJ2-1; a possible D gene is TRBD2 (7 bases). V lost 7 bases to trimming and J lost 9 bases, with 16 bases between them. The CDR3 is made up of 13 amino acids. The CDR3 is CASTILRGGEQFF. The CDR3 DNA sequence: TGTGCCAGCACCATCCTAAGGGGGGGTGAGCAGTTCTTC.

The CDR3 region is CASGGQGEVTEAFF. The CDR3 nucleotides read TGTGCCAGCGGGGGGCAGGGAGAAGTTACTGAAGCTTTCTTT. V is TRBV2 and J is TRBJ1-1, with a weak D call TRBD1 (6 bases). Trimming took off 8 bases at V and 5 bases at J, with 18 bases between the two ends. The CDR3 is 14 residues long. Looked up from germline, CDR1 is SNHLY and CDR2 is FYNNEI.